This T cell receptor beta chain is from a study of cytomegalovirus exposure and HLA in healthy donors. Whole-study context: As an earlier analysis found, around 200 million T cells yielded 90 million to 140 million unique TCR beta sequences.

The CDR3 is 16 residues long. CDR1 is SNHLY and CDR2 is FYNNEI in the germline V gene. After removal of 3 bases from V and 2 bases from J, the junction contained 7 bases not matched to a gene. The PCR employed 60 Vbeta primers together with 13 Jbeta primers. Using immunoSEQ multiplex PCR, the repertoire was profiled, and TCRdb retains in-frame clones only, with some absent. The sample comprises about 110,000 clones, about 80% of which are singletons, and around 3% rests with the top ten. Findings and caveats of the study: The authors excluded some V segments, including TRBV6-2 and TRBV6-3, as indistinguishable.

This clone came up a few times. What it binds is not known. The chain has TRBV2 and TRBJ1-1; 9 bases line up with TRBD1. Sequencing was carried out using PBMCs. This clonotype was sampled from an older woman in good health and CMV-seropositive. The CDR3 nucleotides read TGTGCCAGCAGTGACTCATCGGACAGGGGAAACACTGAAGCTTTCTTT. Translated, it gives CASSDSSDRGNTEAFF.